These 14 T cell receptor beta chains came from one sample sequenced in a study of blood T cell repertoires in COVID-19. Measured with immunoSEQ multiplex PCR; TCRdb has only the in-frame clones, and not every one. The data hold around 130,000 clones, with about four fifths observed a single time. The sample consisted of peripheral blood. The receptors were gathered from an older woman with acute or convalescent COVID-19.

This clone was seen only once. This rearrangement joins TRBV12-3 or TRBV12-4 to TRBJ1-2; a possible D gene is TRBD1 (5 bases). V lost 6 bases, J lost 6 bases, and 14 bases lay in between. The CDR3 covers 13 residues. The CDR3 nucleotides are TGTGCCAGCAGCAACGACAGACGGGATGGCTACACCTTC. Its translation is CASSNDRRDGYTF.

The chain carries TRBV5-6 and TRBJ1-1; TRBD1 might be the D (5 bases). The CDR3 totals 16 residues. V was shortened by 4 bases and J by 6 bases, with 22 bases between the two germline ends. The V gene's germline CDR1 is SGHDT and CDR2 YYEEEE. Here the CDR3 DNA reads TGTGCCAGCAGCCCGGAGGGGATTGCCGGAATCGCTGAAGCTTTCTTT. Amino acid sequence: CASSPEGIAGIAEAFF.

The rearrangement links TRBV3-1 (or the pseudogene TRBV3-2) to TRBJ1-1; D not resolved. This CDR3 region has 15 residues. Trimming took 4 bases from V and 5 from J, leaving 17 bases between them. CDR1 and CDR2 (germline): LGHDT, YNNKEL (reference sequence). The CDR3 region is CASSPYSQMETEAFF. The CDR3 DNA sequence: TGTGCCAGCAGCCCGTACTCTCAGATGGAGACTGAAGCTTTCTTT.

CDR3 amino acids: CASSPGTGNTGELFF. CDR3 nucleotide sequence: TGTGCCAGCAGTCCCGGGACAGGGAACACCGGGGAGCTGTTTTTT. This chain joins TRBV6-4 and TRBJ2-2; 8 positions agree with TRBD1. J lost 1 base, V lost 5 bases, and 3 bases had no gene match. This CDR3 has 15 amino acids. Germline CDR1 MRHNA, CDR2 SNTAGT.

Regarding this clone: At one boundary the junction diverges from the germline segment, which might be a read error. The CDR3 DNA reads as TGTGCCAGTAGTCTAGACGGGGTATCTGGTAATTCACCCCTCCACTTT. Translation gives CASSLDGVSGNSPLHF. V gene TRBV19 combines with J gene TRBJ1-6; D gene uncertain. The CDR3 totals 16 residues. Germline values: CDR1 LNHDA, CDR2 SQIVND (reference sequence).

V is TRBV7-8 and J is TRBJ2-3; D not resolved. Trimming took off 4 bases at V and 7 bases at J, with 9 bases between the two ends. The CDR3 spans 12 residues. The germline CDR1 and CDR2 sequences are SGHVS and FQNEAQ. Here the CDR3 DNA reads TGTGCCAGCAGCTCAAGAGGTAATACGCAGTATTTT. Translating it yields CASSSRGNTQYF.

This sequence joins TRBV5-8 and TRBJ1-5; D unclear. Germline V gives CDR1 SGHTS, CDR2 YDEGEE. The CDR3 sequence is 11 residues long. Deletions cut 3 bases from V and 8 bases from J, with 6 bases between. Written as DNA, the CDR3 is TGTGCCAGCAGCTCCCTAGAGCCCCAGCATTTT. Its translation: CASSSLEPQHF. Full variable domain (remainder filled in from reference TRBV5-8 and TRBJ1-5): EAGVTQSPTHLIKTRGQQATLRCSPISGHTSVYWYQQALGLGLQFLLWYDEGEERNRGNFPPRFSGRQFPNYSSELNVNALELEDSALYLCASSSLEPQHFGDGTRLSIL.

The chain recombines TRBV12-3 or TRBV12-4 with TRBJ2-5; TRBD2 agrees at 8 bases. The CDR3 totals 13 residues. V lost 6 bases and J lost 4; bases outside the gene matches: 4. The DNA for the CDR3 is TGTGCCAGCAGGCGGGGGGCTGGAGAGACCCAGTACTTC. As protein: CASRRGAGETQYF.

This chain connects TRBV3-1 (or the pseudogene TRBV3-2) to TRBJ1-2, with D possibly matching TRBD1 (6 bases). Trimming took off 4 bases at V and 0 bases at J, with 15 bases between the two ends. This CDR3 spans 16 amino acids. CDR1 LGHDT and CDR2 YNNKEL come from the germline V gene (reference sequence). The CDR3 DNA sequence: TGTGCCAGCAGCCGGGGACATCGGTCAGCTAACTATGGCTACACCTTC. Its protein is CASSRGHRSANYGYTF.

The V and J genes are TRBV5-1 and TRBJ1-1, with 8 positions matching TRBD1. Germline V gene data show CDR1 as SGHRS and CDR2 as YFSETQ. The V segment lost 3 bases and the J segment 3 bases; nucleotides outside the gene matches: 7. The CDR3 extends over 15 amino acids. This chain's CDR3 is CASSSTGQGHTEAFF. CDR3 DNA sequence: TGCGCCAGCAGCTCAACCGGACAGGGCCACACTGAAGCTTTCTTT.

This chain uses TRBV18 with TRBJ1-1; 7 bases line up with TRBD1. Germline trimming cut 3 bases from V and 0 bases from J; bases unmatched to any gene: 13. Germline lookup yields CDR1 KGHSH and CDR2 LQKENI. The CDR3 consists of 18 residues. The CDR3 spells CASSPRDRRGTLNTEAFF. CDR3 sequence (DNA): TGTGCCAGCTCACCTCGGGACAGACGGGGTACCCTGAACACTGAAGCTTTCTTT.

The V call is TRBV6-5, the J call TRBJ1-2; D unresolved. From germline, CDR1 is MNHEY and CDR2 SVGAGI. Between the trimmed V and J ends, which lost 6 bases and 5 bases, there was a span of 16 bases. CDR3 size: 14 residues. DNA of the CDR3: TGTGCCAGCAGCGCCGGAGGGTCCGCATATGGCTACACCTTC. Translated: CASSAGGSAYGYTF.

The CDR3 here is CSVNAVRRPRNEQFF. The CDR3, as DNA: TGCAGCGTGAATGCGGTCAGACGGCCTAGAAATGAGCAGTTCTTC. V and J are TRBV29-1 and TRBJ2-1, with no clear D. Germline assignment: CDR1 SQVTM and CDR2 ANQGSEA. The CDR3 length is 15 residues. Trimming took off 6 bases at V and 7 bases at J, with 22 bases between the two ends.

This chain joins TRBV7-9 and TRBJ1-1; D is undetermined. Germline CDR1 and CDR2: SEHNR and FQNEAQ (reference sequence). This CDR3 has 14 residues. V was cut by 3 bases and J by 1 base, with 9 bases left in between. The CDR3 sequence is CASSLPGSNTEAFF. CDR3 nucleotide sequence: TGTGCCAGCAGCTTGCCCGGGTCGAACACTGAAGCTTTCTTT.